This TCR beta chain is from a study of T cells in Graves' hyperthyroidism and ophthalmopathy. The CDR3 loop spans 13 amino acids. After removal of 4 bases from V and 2 bases from J, the junction contained 2 bases not matched to a gene. Germline V lookup: CDR1 SNHLY, CDR2 FYNNEI. This clonotype was counted many times. Researchers amplified the TCR beta CDR3 regions from RNA transcripts. The HTBI set primed first-round TCR CDR3 RT-PCR. A single record per CDR3 protein comes from TCRdb applying MiXCR to the multiplex PCR reads. The sample includes 550,000 to 850,000 distinct CDR3 sequences, around 19% of them seen just once.

This TCR derives from a woman aged 45-65 years with Graves' hyperthyroidism that later progressed to Graves' ophthalmopathy. V usage is TRBV2 and J usage is TRBJ2-7, with TRBD1 identical over 7 bases. Sequencing was done on a sample of blood. CDR3 in DNA: TGTGCCAGCAGTGGGACAGGTACCTACGAGCAGTACTTC. Protein product: CASSGTGTYEQYF.